A selection of T cell receptor beta chains follows, all from one sample in a study of blood T cell repertoires in COVID-19. Generated by immunoSEQ multiplex PCR, the TCRdb table keeps only in-frame clones and is missing some. Of 54,000 or so clones listed, around 87% are singletons. Input material: peripheral blood. All receptors come from a man aged 45-65 years with active COVID-19. The CDR3 runs from the conserved cysteine through the conserved F or W. A D gene is named only where the DNA matches it firmly. The size of a clone is reported for some rows only, either as once, few or many, or as a class for expanded clones.

D: TRBD1
size: -
J: TRBJ2-1
V: TRBV7-6
CDR3: CASGQGSYNEQFF
DNA: TGTGCCAGCGGACAGGGTAGCTACAATGAGCAGTTCTTC

D: -
size: -
J: TRBJ1-5
V: TRBV6-5
CDR3: CASRADRGGNQPQHF
DNA: TGTGCCAGCAGAGCGGACAGAGGAGGTAATCAGCCCCAGCATTTT

D: -
size: -
J: TRBJ2-7
V: TRBV27
CDR3: CASRTRRGGTTSMYEQYF
DNA: TGTGCCAGCAGAACCCGTCGGGGAGGTACGACTAGTATGTACGAGCAGTACTTC

D: -
size: -
J: TRBJ1-2
V: TRBV4-3
CDR3: CASSQEDQGLNYGYTF
DNA: TGCGCCAGCAGCCAAGAGGATCAGGGACTCAACTATGGCTACACCTTC

D: -
size: once
J: TRBJ2-1
V: TRBV24-1
CDR3: CATSDVGSGNEQFF
DNA: TGTGCCACCAGTGACGTAGGGAGCGGTAATGAGCAGTTCTTC

D: -
size: -
J: TRBJ2-7
V: TRBV6-5
CDR3: CASGGEREQYF
DNA: TGTGCCAGCGGCGGGGAACGCGAGCAGTACTTC

D: -
size: -
J: TRBJ2-3
V: TRBV24-1
CDR3: CATRTSQGPTDTQYF
DNA: TGTGCCACCAGAACCTCGCAGGGGCCCACAGATACGCAGTATTTT

D: -
size: -
J: TRBJ1-1
V: TRBV5-1
CDR3: CASSLNRDTEAFF
DNA: TGCGCCAGCAGCCTGAACAGGGATACTGAAGCTTTCTTT

D: -
size: once
J: TRBJ2-7
V: TRBV18
CDR3: CASSSPPSASSYEQYF
DNA: TGTGCCAGCTCATCCCCACCCTCAGCGAGCTCCTACGAGCAGTACTTC

D: TRBD2
size: few
J: TRBJ2-5
V: TRBV7-2
CDR3: CASSPSTSGGAETQYF
DNA: TGTGCCAGCAGCCCGTCGACTAGCGGGGGGGCAGAGACCCAGTACTTC

D: TRBD2
size: -
J: TRBJ2-3
V: TRBV27
CDR3: CATGRGRGTDTQYF
DNA: TGTGCCACCGGGCGCGGGAGGGGCACAGATACGCAGTATTTT

D: TRBD1
size: few
J: TRBJ2-1
V: TRBV5-1
CDR3: CASSPLGTGGDNYNEQFF
DNA: TGCGCCAGCAGCCCCCTGGGTACAGGGGGCGATAACTACAATGAGCAGTTCTTC

D: -
size: -
J: TRBJ2-2
V: TRBV6-5
CDR3: CAGGAGVRELFF
DNA: TGTGCCGGGGGGGCAGGGGTCCGTGAGTTGTTTTTT

D: -
size: few
J: TRBJ2-1
V: TRBV20-1
CDR3: CSASKQGKYNEQFF
DNA: TGCAGTGCTAGTAAGCAGGGCAAATACAATGAGCAGTTCTTC

D: -
size: -
J: TRBJ1-5
V: TRBV6-6
CDR3: CASSYKTSTSNQPQHF
DNA: TGTGCCAGCAGTTACAAAACATCCACCAGCAATCAGCCCCAGCATTTT

D: TRBD1
size: -
J: TRBJ1-5
V: TRBV7-2
CDR3: CASSLVGQGTGNQPQHF
DNA: TGTGCCAGCAGCTTAGTTGGACAGGGGACGGGCAATCAGCCCCAGCATTTT

D: -
size: -
J: TRBJ1-3
V: TRBV7-9
CDR3: CASSLLNSAGNTIYF
DNA: TGTGCCAGCAGCTTACTCAATAGTGCTGGAAACACCATATATTTT

D: TRBD1
size: once
J: TRBJ2-7
V: TRBV19
CDR3: CASRDTGTGNYEQYF
DNA: TGTGCCAGTAGAGACACCGGGACAGGGAACTACGAGCAGTACTTC

D: -
size: few
J: TRBJ1-1
V: TRBV5-1
CDR3: CASSFTANTEAFF
DNA: TGCGCCAGCAGCTTCACAGCGAACACTGAAGCTTTCTTT

D: TRBD2
size: -
J: TRBJ2-1
V: TRBV7-3
CDR3: CASSSSGSTDEQFF
DNA: TGTGCCAGCAGTTCTAGCGGGAGTACGGATGAGCAGTTCTTC

D: -
size: -
J: TRBJ1-1
V: TRBV4-2
CDR3: CASSHGVESPEAFF
DNA: TGTGCCAGCAGCCATGGAGTCGAGTCCCCTGAAGCTTTCTTT

D: -
size: -
J: TRBJ1-1
V: TRBV28
CDR3: CASSFRGVILNTEAFF
DNA: TGTGCCAGCAGTTTCCGGGGAGTTATATTGAACACTGAAGCTTTCTTT

D: TRBD2
size: -
J: TRBJ2-3
V: TRBV7-8
CDR3: CASSLAGTTYTQYF
DNA: TGTGCCAGCAGCTTAGCGGGGACTACCTATACGCAGTATTTT

D: TRBD1
size: -
J: TRBJ2-7
V: TRBV11-2
CDR3: CASSASTGGYEQYF
DNA: TGTGCCAGCAGCGCATCAACAGGGGGCTACGAGCAGTACTTC

D: -
size: few
J: TRBJ1-1
V: TRBV27
CDR3: CASSSLGGAMNTEAFF
DNA: TGTGCCAGCAGTTCGCTTGGTGGAGCTATGAACACTGAAGCTTTCTTT

D: -
size: -
J: TRBJ2-5
V: TRBV7-9
CDR3: CASSRGQGGETQYF
DNA: TGTGCCAGCAGCCGTGGGCAGGGAGGAGAGACCCAGTACTTC

D: TRBD1
size: -
J: TRBJ1-1
V: TRBV5-6
CDR3: CASSQLQGHTEAFF
DNA: TGTGCCAGCAGCCAATTACAGGGGCACACTGAAGCTTTCTTT

D: -
size: -
J: TRBJ2-5
V: TRBV7-3
CDR3: CASSFQGRETQYF
DNA: TGTGCCAGCAGCTTCCAGGGGAGAGAGACCCAGTACTTC

D: -
size: -
J: TRBJ1-2
V: TRBV12-5
CDR3: CASGLSGGGTWGYTF
DNA: TGTGCTAGTGGTTTGAGTGGCGGCGGGACGTGGGGCTACACCTTC

D: TRBD1
size: -
J: TRBJ1-3
V: TRBV6-5
CDR3: CASRTTGVAGNTIYF
DNA: TGTGCCAGCAGAACAACAGGGGTAGCTGGAAACACCATATATTTT

D: -
size: -
J: TRBJ2-2
V: TRBV7-9
CDR3: CASSYQPPRYANTGELFF
DNA: TGTGCCAGCAGCTATCAACCCCCCAGGTACGCGAACACCGGGGAGCTGTTTTTT

D: -
size: -
J: TRBJ1-5
V: TRBV21-1
CDR3: CASTSGGAGNQPQHF
DNA: TGTGCCAGCACCTCAGGGGGCGCGGGCAATCAGCCCCAGCATTTT

D: -
size: few
J: TRBJ2-7
V: TRBV19
CDR3: CASSLGFETYEQYF
DNA: TGTGCCAGTAGTCTCGGGTTTGAAACCTACGAGCAGTACTTC

D: -
size: -
J: TRBJ1-1
V: TRBV5-1
CDR3: CASSLIYGTEAFF
DNA: TGCGCCAGCAGCTTGATCTACGGGACTGAAGCTTTCTTT

D: TRBD2
size: once
J: TRBJ2-7
V: TRBV6-5
CDR3: CASRFRGGSQYEQYF
DNA: TGTGCCAGCAGATTTAGGGGAGGGTCCCAATACGAGCAGTACTTC

D: -
size: -
J: TRBJ1-5
V: TRBV6-5
CDR3: CASSYDRYQPQHF
DNA: TGTGCCAGCAGTTACGACAGGTATCAGCCCCAGCATTTT

D: TRBD1
size: -
J: TRBJ1-2
V: TRBV6-5
CDR3: CASSYSRTGGHYGYTF
DNA: TGTGCCAGCAGTTACTCCCGGACAGGGGGCCACTATGGCTACACCTTC

D: -
size: -
J: TRBJ2-1
V: TRBV4-1
CDR3: CASSHQGGSYNEQFF
DNA: TGCGCCAGCAGCCACCAGGGGGGTTCCTACAATGAGCAGTTCTTC

D: TRBD1
size: -
J: TRBJ1-2
V: TRBV6-6
CDR3: CASSHTGGSYGYTF
DNA: TGTGCCAGCAGTCACACAGGGGGCTCGTATGGCTACACCTTC

D: -
size: -
J: TRBJ1-5
V: TRBV6-6
CDR3: CASSYSGKPQHF
DNA: TGTGCCAGCAGTTACTCGGGCAAGCCCCAGCATTTT

D: TRBD2
size: -
J: TRBJ2-7
V: TRBV2
CDR3: CASSAFLAGGSYEQYF
DNA: TGTGCCAGCAGTGCCTTTCTAGCGGGAGGCTCCTACGAGCAGTACTTC

D: TRBD2
size: -
J: TRBJ2-3
V: TRBV29-1
CDR3: CSAEGLAGASTDTQYF
DNA: TGCAGCGCCGAAGGTCTAGCGGGGGCTAGCACAGATACGCAGTATTTT

D: -
size: -
J: TRBJ2-2
V: TRBV6-5
CDR3: CASTVNTGELFF
DNA: TGTGCCAGCACTGTAAACACCGGGGAGCTGTTTTTT

D: TRBD1
size: -
J: TRBJ2-1
V: TRBV7-9
CDR3: CASSLARGQGLPYNEQFF
DNA: TGTGCCAGCAGCTTAGCTCGAGGACAGGGCCTACCCTACAATGAGCAGTTCTTC

D: -
size: few
J: TRBJ2-1
V: TRBV19
CDR3: CASKANGGGVYNEQFF
DNA: TGTGCCAGTAAAGCGAACGGTGGAGGGGTCTACAATGAGCAGTTCTTC

D: TRBD1
size: -
J: TRBJ2-1
V: TRBV7-9
CDR3: CASSFGTGGHYNEQFF
DNA: TGTGCCAGCAGCTTTGGGACAGGGGGCCACTACAATGAGCAGTTCTTC

D: -
size: -
J: TRBJ2-5
V: TRBV18
CDR3: CASSIDQVPKETQYF
DNA: TGTGCCAGCTCAATCGACCAGGTCCCTAAAGAGACCCAGTACTTC

D: TRBD2
size: -
J: TRBJ2-5
V: TRBV9
CDR3: CASSVVGGAQETQYF
DNA: TGTGCCAGCAGCGTAGTCGGGGGGGCACAAGAGACCCAGTACTTC

D: TRBD1
size: -
J: TRBJ2-5
V: TRBV10-3
CDR3: CASKPGQTYQETQYF
DNA: TGTGCCAGCAAACCGGGACAGACGTACCAAGAGACCCAGTACTTC

D: TRBD1
size: -
J: TRBJ2-7
V: TRBV7-9
CDR3: CASSFRLGGTVYEQYF
DNA: TGTGCCAGCAGCTTTAGGCTTGGTGGGACAGTCTACGAGCAGTACTTC

D: TRBD1
size: -
J: TRBJ2-3
V: TRBV9
CDR3: CASSVTPGQGTPSTDTQYF
DNA: TGTGCCAGCAGCGTAACCCCGGGACAGGGTACCCCTTCTACAGATACGCAGTATTTT

D: -
size: -
J: TRBJ1-1
V: TRBV7-8
CDR3: CASSLPKTGNTEAFF
DNA: TGTGCCAGCAGCTTACCAAAGACAGGGAACACTGAAGCTTTCTTT

D: -
size: -
J: TRBJ1-4
V: TRBV18
CDR3: CASSRSQIGAFEKLFF
DNA: TGTGCCAGCTCACGGTCCCAAATAGGGGCCTTCGAAAAACTGTTTTTT

D: TRBD1
size: -
J: TRBJ1-5
V: TRBV28
CDR3: CASSVTKGQGQPQHF
DNA: TGTGCCAGCAGCGTTACGAAAGGACAGGGACAGCCCCAGCATTTT

D: -
size: -
J: TRBJ1-5
V: TRBV28
CDR3: CASSLTGQTKWPQHF
DNA: TGTGCCAGCAGTTTAACCGGACAGACTAAATGGCCCCAGCATTTT

D: TRBD2
size: -
J: TRBJ2-3
V: TRBV3-1/TRBV3-2
CDR3: CASSPGLAGGADTQYF
DNA: TGTGCCAGCAGCCCGGGACTAGCGGGGGGGGCAGATACGCAGTATTTT

D: -
size: -
J: TRBJ2-1
V: TRBV5-1
CDR3: CASMGDIDNEQFF
DNA: TGCGCCAGCATGGGGGACATAGACAATGAGCAGTTCTTC

D: TRBD2
size: -
J: TRBJ2-1
V: TRBV7-9
CDR3: CASSQGGGRAYNEQFF
DNA: TGTGCCAGCAGCCAAGGCGGGGGGCGGGCCTACAATGAGCAGTTCTTC

D: TRBD1
size: -
J: TRBJ2-4
V: TRBV6-6
CDR3: CASSTTGGLAKNIQYF
DNA: TGTGCCAGCAGTACAACAGGGGGTTTAGCCAAAAACATTCAGTACTTC

D: -
size: -
J: TRBJ2-1
V: TRBV6-2/TRBV6-3
CDR3: CASSSQTSYNEQFF
DNA: TGTGCCAGCAGTTCCCAGACTAGCTACAATGAGCAGTTCTTC